Given below is one TCR beta chain in context. The entry originates in a study of control samples from healthy donors and cancer patients. Germline loops: CDR1 GTSNPN, CDR2 SVGIG (reference sequence). V shed 3 bases and J shed 6 bases, with 11 bases lying between them. The CDR3 totals 12 residues. Method: immunoSEQ multiplex PCR; TCRdb's copy keeps in-frame clones and lacks some. Of roughly 130,000 clones listed, around 93% are singletons. Sequencing was carried out using blood. The chain joins TRBV30 to TRBJ1-2; maybe TRBD1 (6 bases). This receptor was identified in a man younger than 35 in good health. The CDR3 is CAWRLGQNGYTF. The CDR3 bases are TGTGCCTGGAGGCTAGGACAGAATGGCTACACCTTC.